This entry features one TCR beta chain sequence. Its matching antigen is unknown. The data were taken from a study of CD8+ T cells in alopecia areata. Study in general: Treatment comprised oral tofacitinib, 5 to 10 mg twice daily, in treated patients. General study results and limits: Higher clonality was seen in lesional scalp than in normal scalp, especially in alopecia totalis/universalis.

Once RNA had been extracted, it was reverse transcribed into cDNA to act as the sequencing template. Only in-frame clones appear in the TCRdb table, and some are missing; sequencing was by immunoSEQ multiplex PCR. The profile shows about 91,000 clones, over 40% of them singletons. CDR3 length: 14 residues. The V gene's germline CDR1 is SNHLY and CDR2 FYNNEI. J was trimmed by 5 bases and V by 4 bases; bases with no gene match: 2. Source material: CD4+ T cells sorted from blood. The V and J genes are TRBV2 and TRBJ2-1; 10 bases align to TRBD2. The TCR was taken from a human donor with alopecia areata. CDR3 residues: CASSGLAGNNEQFF. The CDR3 DNA sequence: TGTGCCAGCAGTGGACTAGCGGGTAACAATGAGCAGTTCTTC.